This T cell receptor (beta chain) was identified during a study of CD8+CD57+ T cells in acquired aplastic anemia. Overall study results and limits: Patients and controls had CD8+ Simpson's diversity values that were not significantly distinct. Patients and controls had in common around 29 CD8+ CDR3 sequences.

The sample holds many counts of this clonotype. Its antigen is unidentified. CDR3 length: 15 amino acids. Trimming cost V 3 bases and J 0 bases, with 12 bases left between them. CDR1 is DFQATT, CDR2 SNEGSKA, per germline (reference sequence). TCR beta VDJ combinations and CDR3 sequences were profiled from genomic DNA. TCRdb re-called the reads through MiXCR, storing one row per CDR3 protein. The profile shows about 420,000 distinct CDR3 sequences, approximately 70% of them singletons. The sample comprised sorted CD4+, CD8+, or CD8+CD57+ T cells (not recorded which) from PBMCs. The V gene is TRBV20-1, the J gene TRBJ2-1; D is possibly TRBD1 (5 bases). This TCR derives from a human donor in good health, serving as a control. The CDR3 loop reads CSASLTESSYNEQFF. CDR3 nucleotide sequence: TGCAGTGCTAGCTTGACAGAGAGCTCCTACAATGAGCAGTTCTTC.